One TCR beta chain is described in this entry. Its antigen specificity is not known. No much larger clone exists at a distance of one base, and base qualities are not known. Spanning cysteine to phenylalanine, the CDR3 consists of 15 amino acids. Of all the DNA, just the CDR3 is kept, 45 bases in frame from base 1. Trimming leaves V shorter by 3 bases and J shorter by 9 bases, with the junction holding 8 bases beyond the gene matches. The germline V gene (reference sequence) sets CDR1 to MNHEY and CDR2 to SMNVEV. This specimen comes from a study of cytomegalovirus exposure and HLA in healthy donors (dated by TCRdb to between 2016 and 2019). Notes on the research overall: A later analysis indicated that the 90 to 150 validation repertoires were generated on the platform also employed for the approximately 700 repertoires of the first cohort. The study aimed to test whether cataloging public T cell receptors could reveal signatures of past pathogen exposure. In addition to the first cohort of several hundred subjects, a separate validation cohort of over 90 different subjects was used. To predict cytomegalovirus infection status, the study combined high-throughput TCR immunosequencing, statistical association of individual TCRs with disease status, and machine learning.

Donors formed part of the validation cohort, which comprised some 120 subjects and was distinct from the first cohort of several hundred subjects. Here is what the overall study found, with its caveats: Most TCR sequences were observed very rarely across donors, whereas some public TCRs were present in many individuals. A few of the identified cytomegalovirus-associated TCR beta chains were confirmed in vitro to be specific for cytomegalovirus antigens. The study gave a list of about 160 TCR beta chains associated with cytomegalovirus. The authors suggested that the approach could potentially be extended to other disease states and immunological phenotypes. All 120 repertoires were used to score co-occurrence in the validation cohort in a later analysis, because that analysis had no HLA typing for the cohort. Subsequent analysis determined that TCRs grouped into clusters in the first cohort also showed a tendency toward co-occurrence across the 120 validation repertoires, and approximately 94% of cluster scores exceeded 0. Cytomegalovirus status was reported to be diagnosed by the classifier with high specificity and sensitivity in both the original and validation cohorts.

Library generation was performed with the immunoSEQ multiplex PCR assay. Per the original workflow: A statistical classification framework was developed to diagnose cytomegalovirus status using the catalog of TCR beta chain sequences. TCRdb retrieved this table from immuneACCESS and kept in-frame rearrangements only. Not all clones are present; in checked studies, unresolved V genes account for under half, and no reason is known for the remainder. That table gives V, J and clone size, and the DNA gave D and trimming. The sample includes over 200,000 clones, with roughly 84% observed a single time. The ten largest clones capture approximately 2% of the sample.

The sequence is built from TRBV27 and TRBJ2-1; the junction holds 10 bases that match TRBD2. Material for sequencing was PBMCs. The sequence was collected from a woman under 30 in good health and CMV-seropositive. CDR3 sequence: CASSFSAGGLSEQFF. The DNA sequence is as follows: TGTGCCAGCAGTTTCTCAGCGGGAGGGTTAAGTGAGCAGTTCTTC.